Presented here are 31 T cell receptor beta chains from one specimen sequenced in a study of Ad26.COV2.S vaccination and SARS-CoV-2 variants (dated by TCRdb to the early 2020s). Library preparation used the immunoSEQ multiplex PCR assay. This is the immuneACCESS table as TCRdb keeps it, with only in-frame sequences that have V and J called. A part of the clones is gone; compared with another copy, unresolved V genes explain less than half, and the rest is unexplained. The sample table holds 200,000 to 250,000 clones, of which around 89% were seen once. The top ten clones comprise around 10% of the sample. Read against the paper, the sample's treatment or condition label means: approximately 18 received Ad26.COV2.S at low or high dose, single or two shots; 5 received placebo; per-sample allocation not given. For vaccine and placebo recipients, repertoires were sequenced using samples collected on day 63 after the first injection.

The specimen was peripheral blood, collected in a trial of Ad26.COV2.S vaccine versus placebo. Every receptor here comes from a person between 18 and 59 years old who received the Ad26.COV2.S COVID-19 vaccine or a placebo.

The chain uses TRBV5-6 and TRBJ2-3; tentative D call: TRBD2 (5 bases). V lost 0 bases to trimming and J lost 0 bases, with 8 bases between them. Germline V gene lookup returns CDR1 SGHDT and CDR2 YYEEEE. This CDR3 is 15 amino acids long. CDR3 DNA sequence: TGTGCCAGCAGCTTGGTACCGGGGAGCACAGATACGCAGTATTTT. It is translated as CASSLVPGSTDTQYF.

This clone was found once. The rearrangement joins TRBV18 to TRBJ2-1; TRBD1 matches at 8 bases. Germline assignment: CDR1 KGHSH and CDR2 LQKENI. This CDR3 is 16 amino acids long. The trim removed 1 base at V and 4 bases at J, leaving 6 bases unmatched. This chain's CDR3 is CASSPLAGQEYNEQFF. The CDR3 nucleotides are TGTGCCAGCTCACCACTTGCGGGACAGGAGTACAATGAGCAGTTCTTC.

This chain connects TRBV6-5 to TRBJ2-3, with a weak D call TRBD2 (6 bases). In germline, CDR1 is MNHEY, CDR2 SVGAGI. The V end was cut by 7 bases, the J end by 5 bases, with 19 bases between. The CDR3 runs 15 residues. CDR3 nucleotides: TGTGCCAGCACCGTCGGAGGTGCGGGGAGAGATACGCAGTATTTT. Translating gives CASTVGGAGRDTQYF.

The genes are TRBV5-4 and TRBJ2-1; maybe TRBD2 (6 bases). This CDR3 is built from 14 residues. Trimming left V 3 bases short and J 4 bases short, with 11 bases between. The V gene's germline CDR1 is SGHNT and CDR2 YYREEE (reference sequence). The CDR3 sequence: CASSSGGLYNEQFF. As DNA, the CDR3 is TGTGCCAGCAGCTCCGGAGGGTTATACAATGAGCAGTTCTTC.

This clone showed up just once. The V and J genes are TRBV7-9 and TRBJ1-5; D might be TRBD1 (5 bases). Germline values: CDR1 SEHNR, CDR2 FQNEAQ (reference sequence). The CDR3 loop spans 12 amino acids. Trimming left V 2 bases short and J 14 bases short, with 13 bases between. The CDR3 reads CASSLMQGLKHF. CDR3 bases: TGTGCCAGCAGCTTAATGCAGGGTCTTAAGCATTTT.

The rearrangement joins TRBV4-3 to TRBJ2-1; possibly TRBD2 for D (6 bases). This CDR3 has 18 amino acids. Germline V CDR1 and CDR2: LGHNA, YSLEER. The V end was cut by 0 bases, the J end by 9 bases, with 24 bases between. In nucleotides, the CDR3 is TGCGCCAGCAGCCAAGATCCGGGAGCCGGAGCTGAATTGGGTGAGCAGTTCTTC. Protein sequence: CASSQDPGAGAELGEQFF.

This rearrangement joins TRBV6-6 to TRBJ1-6, with 7 nucleotides matching TRBD1. Germline loops: CDR1 MNHNY, CDR2 SVGAGI (reference sequence). This CDR3 contains 16 residues. The junction had 13 bases not matched to a gene; V was cut back by 5 bases and J by 9 bases. The CDR3 DNA reads as TGTGCCAGCAGTCCGACAGGGCCTCTGGGAATTTCACCCCTCCACTTT. It encodes CASSPTGPLGISPLHF.

V is TRBV6-1 and J is TRBJ2-7; no clear D. The V and J ends lost 1 base and 1 base respectively, with 11 bases between them. The CDR3 has 15 residues. Germline CDR1 reads MNHNS; CDR2 reads SASEGT. The CDR3 DNA reads TGTGCCAGCAGTGAAGTTAGGGCGATATCCTACGAGCAGTACTTC. As protein: CASSEVRAISYEQYF.

The V and J genes are TRBV6-1 and TRBJ2-7; D may be TRBD1 (6 bases). Germline CDR1 reads MNHNS; CDR2 reads SASEGT. The CDR3 is 18 residues long. Between the trimmed V and J ends, which lost 4 bases and 0 bases, there was a span of 22 bases. CDR3 sequence reads: CASSGERQAKLSSYEQYF. The CDR3 coding sequence is TGTGCCAGCAGTGGGGAAAGACAGGCGAAGTTGAGCTCCTACGAGCAGTACTTC.

The genes are TRBV14 and TRBJ2-2, with no clear D. CDR3 length: 17 residues. With 0 bases removed from V and 7 bases from J, the gap between germline ends came to 18 bases. Germline V gene lookup returns CDR1 SGHDN and CDR2 FVKESK. The CDR3 sequence: CASSQDLSPGYDGELFF. CDR3 DNA sequence: TGTGCCAGCAGCCAAGATCTATCCCCCGGGTACGACGGGGAGCTGTTTTTT. Filled out from reference TRBV14 and TRBJ2-2, the complete variable domain reads EAGVTQFPSHSVIEKGQTVTLRCDPISGHDNLYWYRRVMGKEIKFLLHFVKESKQDESGMPNNRFLAERTGGTYSTLKVQPAELEDSGVYFCASSQDLSPGYDGELFFGEGSRLTVL.

The gene calls are TRBV5-4 and TRBJ1-1; D is uncertain. There are 13 residues in the CDR3. Between the trimmed V and J ends, which lost 9 bases and 3 bases, there was a span of 15 bases. CDR1 is SGHNT and CDR2 is YYREEE in the germline V gene (reference sequence). CDR3 sequence: CATVRELDTEAFF. The CDR3 DNA reads as TGTGCCACCGTAAGGGAGCTCGACACTGAAGCTTTCTTT.

The chain joins TRBV28 to TRBJ1-4; TRBD1 matches at 8 bases. This CDR3 has 15 residues. The J segment lost 8 bases and the V segment lost 10 bases, leaving 15 bases of the junction unmatched. Germline V gives CDR1 MDHEN, CDR2 SYDVKM. The chain's CDR3 is CATCGQGRVGEKLFF. Written as DNA, the CDR3 is TGTGCCACCTGCGGACAGGGACGCGTTGGGGAAAAACTGTTTTTT.

This clone occurred a few times. The chain recombines TRBV27 with TRBJ2-3, with no clear D. CDR3 length: 16 residues. V shed 5 bases and J shed 5 bases, with 20 bases lying between them. Germline V CDR1 and CDR2: MNHEY, SMNVEV (reference sequence). As DNA, the CDR3 is TGTGCCAGCAGTCCCTTGACTTCCCCCGGCGGAGATACGCAGTATTTT. This codes for CASSPLTSPGGDTQYF.

V and J are TRBV7-9 and TRBJ2-2; D might be TRBD1 (5 bases). The CDR3 contains 13 residues. Deletions cut 5 bases from V and 4 bases from J, with 8 bases between. Per germline, CDR1 SEHNR and CDR2 FQNEAQ (reference sequence). The CDR3 sequence is CASSLQGTGELFF. The CDR3 coding sequence is TGTGCCAGCAGCCTCCAGGGCACCGGGGAGCTGTTTTTT.

This CDR3 is CASSENRGQSETQYF. The DNA for the CDR3 is TGTGCCAGCAGTGAAAACCGGGGACAGTCGGAGACCCAGTACTTC. The rearrangement uses TRBV25-1 and TRBJ2-5; 7 bases are shared with TRBD1. Germline V gene sequence: CDR1 MGHDK, CDR2 SYGVNS. The CDR3 contains 15 residues. V shed 2 bases and J 5 bases; nucleotides not matched to a gene: 8.

V and J are TRBV24-1 and TRBJ2-3, with a tentative D call TRBD1 (6 bases). The CDR3 extends over 15 amino acids. The germline V gene has CDR1 KGHDR and CDR2 SFDVKD. The ends were cut back, 4 bases at V and 4 bases at J, with 14 bases in the middle. CDR3 in amino acids: CATSDLKRQADTQYF. The CDR3, as DNA: TGTGCCACCAGTGACCTAAAGAGACAGGCAGATACGCAGTATTTT.

The chain uses TRBV11-1 and TRBJ2-2, with 10 bases matching TRBD1. CDR1 SGHAT and CDR2 FQDESV come from the germline V gene (reference sequence). There are 13 residues in the CDR3. Trimming removed 8 bases from V and 3 bases from J; junction bases left unmatched: 0. The CDR3 here is CASGTGDTGELFF. The CDR3 nucleotides are TGTGCCAGCGGGACAGGGGACACCGGGGAGCTGTTTTTT.

CDR3 loop: CASSILAGVETQYF. CDR3 nucleotides: TGTGCCAGCAGCATACTAGCGGGGGTCGAGACCCAGTACTTC. J is TRBJ2-5 and V is TRBV5-4, with 11 bases identical to TRBD2. Looked up from germline, CDR1 is SGHNT and CDR2 is YYREEE (reference sequence). J gave up 5 bases and V 4 bases, and 4 bases lay outside the gene matches. The CDR3 consists of 14 residues.

Points on this clone: This CDR3 is also generated by other DNA sequences in the sample. The genes are TRBV9 and TRBJ1-5; no definite D call. The CDR3 sequence is 15 residues long. V lost 0 bases to trimming and J lost 0 bases, with 7 bases between them. Germline CDR1 and CDR2: SGDLS and YYNGEE. The CDR3 protein is CASSVEGNSNQPQHF. In DNA, the CDR3 is TGTGCCAGCAGCGTAGAAGGGAATAGCAATCAGCCCCAGCATTTT.

The chain uses TRBV28 and TRBJ2-7; the D call may be TRBD1 or TRBD2 (5 bases each). Germline V CDR1 and CDR2: MDHEN, SYDVKM. This CDR3 contains 15 residues. V gave up 5 bases and J gave up 7 bases, with 21 bases separating them. The CDR3 here is CASSPWDGLDGEQYF. In DNA form, the CDR3 reads TGTGCCAGCAGTCCGTGGGACGGATTAGATGGGGAGCAGTACTTC.

This rearrangement joins TRBV5-1 to TRBJ2-7, with TRBD1 matching over 8 bases. The V gene's germline CDR1 is SGHRS and CDR2 YFSETQ. The junction had 6 bases not matched to a gene; V was cut back by 0 bases and J by 4 bases. The CDR3 contains 15 residues. The CDR3 region is CASSLETGESYEQYF. In nucleotides, the CDR3 is TGCGCCAGCAGCTTGGAGACAGGGGAATCTTACGAGCAGTACTTC.

The chain employs TRBV5-4 and TRBJ2-7, with 7 positions matching TRBD2. From germline, CDR1 is SGHNT and CDR2 YYREEE (reference sequence). The CDR3 is made up of 15 amino acids. Trimming took 3 bases from V and 4 from J; bases not matched to a gene: 10. CDR3: CASSSLGAGTYEQYF. DNA of the CDR3: TGTGCCAGCAGCTCCCTAGGAGCGGGGACTTACGAGCAGTACTTC.

The chain employs TRBV11-3 and TRBJ2-2; D could derive from TRBD1 or TRBD2 (7 bases each). The CDR3 is 17 residues long. Germline loops: CDR1 SGHNT, CDR2 YENEEA. V shed 5 bases and J shed 6 bases, with 22 bases lying between them. The CDR3 protein is CASSLVGGGGAAGELFF. The CDR3 DNA follows: TGTGCCAGCAGCCTCGTCGGGGGAGGGGGCGCCGCCGGGGAGCTGTTTTTT.

The sample holds a few counts of this clone. The rearrangement links TRBV19 to TRBJ2-7; D uncertain. Germline V gene lookup returns CDR1 LNHDA and CDR2 SQIVND (reference sequence). V was shortened by 4 bases and J by 4 bases, with 8 bases between the two germline ends. This CDR3 contains 12 residues. The DNA of the CDR3 is TGTGCCAGTAGTAGCCCGTCATACGAGCAGTACTTC. This sequence encodes CASSSPSYEQYF.

This clone occurred once. The chain joins TRBV2 to TRBJ1-1, with TRBD1 matching over 9 bases. The CDR3 loop spans 16 amino acids. The germline gives CDR1 SNHLY, CDR2 FYNNEI. V lost 4 bases, J lost 5 bases, and 11 bases stayed unmatched. This CDR3 is CASSADRGDVWTEAFF. In nucleotides, the CDR3 is TGTGCCAGCAGTGCGGACAGGGGTGACGTTTGGACTGAAGCTTTCTTT. Full variable domain (missing parts from reference TRBV2 and TRBJ1-1): EPEVTQTPSHQVTQMGQEVILRCVPISNHLYFYWYRQILGQKVEFLVSFYNNEISEKSEIFDDQFSVERPDGSNFTLKIRSTKLEDSAMYFCASSADRGDVWTEAFFGQGTRLTVV.

The chain joins TRBV5-8 to TRBJ2-7; 13 positions agree with TRBD2. This CDR3 contains 18 residues. Germline assignment: CDR1 SGHTS and CDR2 YDEGEE. J gave up 0 bases and V 4 bases, and 10 bases lay outside the gene matches. CDR3 sequence reads: CASSLDWGLAGSSYEQYF. CDR3 coding DNA: TGTGCCAGCAGCCTGGATTGGGGACTAGCGGGGAGCTCCTACGAGCAGTACTTC.

The CDR3 loop reads CASSPPAVDEQFF. DNA of the CDR3: TGTGCCAGCAGCCCCCCCGCCGTCGATGAGCAGTTCTTC. This sequence joins TRBV7-9 and TRBJ2-1; D uncertain. The germline V gene has CDR1 SEHNR and CDR2 FQNEAQ (reference sequence). CDR3 size: 13 residues. Trimming stripped 5 bases from V and 8 bases from J, with 13 bases between.

Ten or more counts support this clone. This CDR3 reads CASSDREASEQFF. As DNA, the CDR3 is TGTGCCAGCAGTGACCGAGAAGCGAGTGAGCAGTTCTTC. The chain carries TRBV6-4 and TRBJ2-1; D unclear. V was shortened by 2 bases and J by 9 bases, with 11 bases between the two germline ends. Germline CDR1 reads MRHNA; CDR2 reads SNTAGT. The CDR3 is 13 amino acids.

This sequence joins TRBV10-3 and TRBJ2-5; 8 bases agree with TRBD1. The CDR3 covers 14 residues. Germline CDR1 ENHRY, CDR2 SYGVKD. The V and J ends lost 5 bases and 4 bases, in that order; junction bases with no gene match: 6. CDR3 sequence: CAISRTGWRETQYF. CDR3 nucleotides: TGTGCCATCAGTCGGACAGGGTGGCGAGAGACCCAGTACTTC.

The chain is built from TRBV6-1 and TRBJ2-5; D might be TRBD2 (5 bases). CDR3 length: 11 residues. CDR1 and CDR2 (germline): MNHNS, SASEGT. The germline V and J ends were trimmed by 0 bases and 13 bases, with 9 bases remaining between them. CDR3 nucleotide sequence: TGTGCCAGCAGTGAAGCGCGGGCCCCGTACTTC. This codes for CASSEARAPYF.

The rearrangement links TRBV14 to TRBJ2-1, with unresolved D. The CDR3 length is 12 residues. Germline CDR1 and CDR2: SGHDN and FVKESK. V was shortened by 1 base and J by 7 bases, with 5 bases between the two germline ends. For the CDR3, the DNA is TGTGCCAGCAGCCAAGTGATGAATGAGCAGTTCTTC. Protein: CASSQVMNEQFF. Filled out from reference TRBV14 and TRBJ2-1, the complete variable domain reads EAGVTQFPSHSVIEKGQTVTLRCDPISGHDNLYWYRRVMGKEIKFLLHFVKESKQDESGMPNNRFLAERTGGTYSTLKVQPAELEDSGVYFCASSQVMNEQFFGPGTRLTVL.